The 13 T cell receptor beta chains reported below all come from one sample, sequenced in a study of monozygotic twins with inflammatory bowel disease. TCRdb reprocessed the 5' RACE reads, keeping one entry per CDR3 protein, no DNA. In total, the table holds under 150,000 distinct CDR3 sequences. Sequencing used blood. The source of these receptors is a human donor with ulcerative colitis or Crohn's disease, or a healthy co-twin of an affected twin (not recorded which).

V is TRBV7-9 and J is TRBJ2-2; the D gene TCRdb calls, TRBD1, cannot be checked with no DNA. The CDR3 is 13 residues long. Germline values: CDR1 SEHNR, CDR2 FQNEAQ (reference sequence). The CDR3: CANPGEGPGELFF.

This chain joins TRBV20-1 and TRBJ2-3. Germline CDR1 and CDR2: DFQATT and SNEGSKA (reference sequence). The CDR3 runs 13 residues. The CDR3 spells CSARVAGTDTQYF.

The V call is TRBV19, the J call TRBJ2-1; there is no DNA to check the TCRdb D call of TRBD2. Germline CDR1 LNHDA, CDR2 SQIVND (reference sequence). The CDR3 covers 15 residues. This CDR3 reads CASSIRGGSPGEQFF.

The V gene is TRBV20-1, the J gene TRBJ2-2; as DNA is missing, the TRBD1 call by TCRdb cannot be tested. Germline V gene data show CDR1 as DFQATT and CDR2 as SNEGSKA (reference sequence). The CDR3 covers 14 residues. The CDR3 loop reads CSARTPNEAGELFF.

The V call is TRBV7-9, the J call TRBJ2-3; without DNA, the TCRdb call of TRBD1 cannot be checked. The CDR3 spans 13 residues. Germline lookup yields CDR1 SEHNR and CDR2 FQNEAQ (reference sequence). The CDR3 spells CASSRQPTDTQYF.

V and J are TRBV29-1 and TRBJ1-1; without DNA, the TCRdb call of TRBD1 cannot be checked. The CDR3 extends over 14 amino acids. Germline assignment: CDR1 SQVTM and CDR2 ANQGSEA. CDR3 loop: CSAKSGRTNTEAFF.

V gene TRBV7-2 combines with J gene TRBJ1-5. CDR3 length: 15 residues. Germline CDR1 reads SGHTA; CDR2 reads FQGNSA. The CDR3 loop reads CASSLVSDSNQPQHF.

The rearrangement links TRBV7-3 to TRBJ2-1; TCRdb's D call of TRBD2 is untestable without DNA. CDR3 size: 17 residues. Germline CDR1 is SGHTA and CDR2 is FQGTGA. CDR3 sequence: CASSFRSGGVSYNEQFF.

The chain is built from TRBV4-3 and TRBJ2-1; the D call of TRBD1 rests on TCRdb alone, since no DNA is present to check it. This CDR3 comprises 15 residues. CDR1 LGHNA and CDR2 YSLEER come from the germline V gene. CDR3 protein: CASSQGTGVYNEQFF.

This chain links TRBV12-3 or TRBV12-4 with TRBJ1-1; TCRdb picks TRBD1, but there is no DNA to check that call. This CDR3 has 18 amino acids. The CDR3 is CASSRQYPETSAYTEAFF.

V usage is TRBV20-1 and J usage is TRBJ1-1; TCRdb outputs TRBD1, but without DNA this stays unchecked. This CDR3 contains 16 residues. Germline CDR1 is DFQATT and CDR2 is SNEGSKA (reference sequence). The CDR3 sequence is CSARGPLRGRNTEAFF.

J is TRBJ1-4 and V is TRBV7-2. This CDR3 is 11 amino acids long. Germline CDR1 is SGHTA and CDR2 is FQGNSA. The CDR3 loop reads CASSLREKLFF.

The gene calls are TRBV7-9 and TRBJ2-7; TCRdb picks TRBD1, but there is no DNA to check that call. This CDR3 comprises 12 residues. Per the germline V gene, CDR1 is SEHNR and CDR2 is FQNEAQ (reference sequence). The CDR3 sequence is CASSYNRQVQYF.